Below, one T cell receptor beta chain is given with its context. Its specificity is unknown. Time point denoted: week 5, during vaccination. Topical imiquimod accompanied each vaccine dose, which consisted of 300 ug of mutant IDH1 20-mer peptide. The donor cohort comprised cases of new WHO grade 3 or 4 IDH1-mutant, ATRX-lost astrocytoma. The data are from a study of a mutant IDH1 vaccine in newly diagnosed glioma. Study-wide background: Vaccination started 4-6 weeks after radiotherapy alone, or with temozolomide cycles. Receipt of radiotherapy, temozolomide, or both preceded the study, and most received both. Study-wide results and limits: Vaccine-induced immune responses occurred in over 80% of patients.

TCRdb's copy holds only in-frame clones and misses some; the assay was immunoSEQ multiplex PCR. The table shows roughly 42,000 clones, with 70% to 90% occurring only once. The CDR3 has 11 amino acids. CDR1 and CDR2 from the germline V gene are MNHNY and SVGAGI (reference sequence). Trimming left V 5 bases short and J 8 bases short, with 9 bases between. The input for sequencing was PBMCs, taken from a glioma patient whose treatment included an IDH1 peptide vaccine. The TCR sequence derives from a man aged 40-49 years with glioma. V usage is TRBV6-6 and J usage is TRBJ1-2; D might be TRBD1 (6 bases). The CDR3 loop is CASSHQGGYTF. CDR3 in DNA: TGTGCCAGCAGTCACCAGGGGGGCTACACCTTC.